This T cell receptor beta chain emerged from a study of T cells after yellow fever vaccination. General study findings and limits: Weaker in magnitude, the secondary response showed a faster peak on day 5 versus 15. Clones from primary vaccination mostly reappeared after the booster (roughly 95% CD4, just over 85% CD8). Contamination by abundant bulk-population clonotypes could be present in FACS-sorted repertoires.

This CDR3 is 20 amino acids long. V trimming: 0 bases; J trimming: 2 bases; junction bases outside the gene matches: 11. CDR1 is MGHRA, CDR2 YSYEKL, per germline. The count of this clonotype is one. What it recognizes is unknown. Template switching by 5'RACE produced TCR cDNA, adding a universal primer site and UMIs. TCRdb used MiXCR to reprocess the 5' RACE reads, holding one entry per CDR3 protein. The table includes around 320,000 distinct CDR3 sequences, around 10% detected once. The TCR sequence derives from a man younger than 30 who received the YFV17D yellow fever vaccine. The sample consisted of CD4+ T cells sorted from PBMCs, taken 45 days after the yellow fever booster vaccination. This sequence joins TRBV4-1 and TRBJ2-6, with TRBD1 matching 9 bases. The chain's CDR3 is CASSQDRSGQGRPGANVLTF. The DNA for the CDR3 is TGCGCCAGCAGCCAAGATCGTTCGGGACAGGGCCGACCTGGGGCCAACGTCCTGACTTTC.